The present entry profiles one T cell receptor (beta chain) with its context. What it binds is unknown. CD4+ or CD8+ T cells were sorted as naive CD45RA+ or memory CD45RO+. Profiling relied on immunoSEQ multiplex PCR, and the TCRdb table lists in-frame clones only, not all of them. This table has around 30,000 clones, around 80% appearing once. The source of the sample is a study of regulatory dendritic cells for organ transplantation. Study findings and constraints: The most alloreactive TCR clonotypes were found in resting memory CD8+ cells.

CDR1 is SEHNR and CDR2 is FQNEAQ in the germline V gene (reference sequence). The CDR3 has 12 amino acids. The V end lost 5 bases, the J end lost 2 bases, and 6 bases lay between the germline ends. V and J are TRBV7-9 and TRBJ1-2; D is unresolved. This TCR was sampled from a human donor in good health. Sequenced material: naive CD4+ T cells from blood. As to subset: CD45RA+ naive T cells. The CDR3 is CASSPVNYGYTF. The CDR3 nucleotides read TGTGCCAGCAGCCCAGTGAACTATGGCTACACCTTC. The full variable domain, rest sourced from reference TRBV7-9 and TRBJ1-2, is DTGVSQNPRHKITKRGQNVTFRCDPISEHNRLYWYRQTLGQGPEFLTYFQNEAQLEKSRLLSDRFSAERPKGSFSTLEIQRTEQGDSAMYLCASSPVNYGYTFGSGTRLTVV.